The T cell receptor beta chain described here comes from a study of OX40 agonist ivuxolimab in advanced cancers. At the level of the whole study: Ivuxolimab was an agonistic, fully human IgG2 monoclonal antibody directed against OX40 (CD134), a costimulatory receptor. Intravenous ivuxolimab was administered to patients every 2 weeks at six dose levels: 0.01, 0.1, 0.3, 1.5, 3 and 10 mg/kg. Among the 52 dose-escalation patients, around 20 had hepatocellular carcinoma, some 15 melanoma, 9 renal cell carcinoma and 9 head and neck cancer. In the dose-escalation cohort, around four fifths of patients were male, and the mean age was approximately 55 years, with a range of roughly 20 to 80. Patients were allowed to have had prior anti-PD-1, anti-PD-L1 or anti-CTLA-4 therapy, and 30% to 40% of the dose-escalation patients had been treated with checkpoint inhibitors. Partial responses were achieved by three dose-escalation patients, of whom one had hepatocellular carcinoma and two had cutaneous melanoma. Peripheral TCRbeta sequencing aimed to test whether ivuxolimab altered TCR sequence diversity and caused clonal T-cell expansion. The paper covers the monotherapy dose-escalation part of the phase I ivuxolimab trial, which included N of about 56 patients.

The CDR3 covers 15 residues, taking in both the cysteine and the phenylalanine. Only the CDR3 DNA stays, 45 bases, in frame from base 1. CDR1 and CDR2 were assigned from the germline V gene as MRHNA and SNTAGT. V sheds 6 bases and J sheds 3 bases, leaving 16 bases between their ends. Genomic DNA was isolated from the sorted cells so that the TCRbeta CDR3 region could be sequenced. The immunoSEQ Assay was used for sequencing of TCRbeta CDR3 regions. TCRdb mirrors the immuneACCESS table, restricted to in-frame sequences. Some clones are absent from its copies; in checked studies, under half trace to an unresolved V gene, and the reason for the others is unknown. Here the sample has about 17,000 clones; more than 75% occur a single time. The ten largest clones represent roughly 14% of the sample. General findings and caveats noted by the study authors: Low levels of normalized T-cell clonal expansion were also seen in some patients who did not respond. The antigen specificity of the clonally expanded peripheral T cells was not determined. On average, CD8+ T cells showed more expanded clones than CD4+ T cells after ivuxolimab. Partial responders in the 0.1-3.0 mg/kg groups had among the lowest normalized peripheral clonal expansion, especially among CD8+ T cells. At doses of 0.1 to 3.0 mg/kg, clonal expansion of both CD4+ and CD8+ blood T cells was observed from baseline to week 6.

Patients with a history of autoimmune disease or receiving systemic immunosuppression were excluded from the trial. In every dose cohort, peripheral blood was drawn for TCR sequencing at baseline, cycle 4 day 1, and cycle 7 day 1. Samples were obtained from an open-label, multicenter, first-in-human phase I dose-escalation trial of ivuxolimab. The trial enrolled adults with locally advanced or metastatic head and neck squamous cell, hepatocellular, melanoma or renal cell carcinoma. Before TCR sequencing, CD4+ and CD8+ T cells were separately sorted from peripheral blood. With regard to this clone: The target of this receptor is not known. No per-base quality is available; no much larger clone lies one base away.

This receptor chain uses TRBV6-4 and TRBJ2-3, with the D segment identity uncertain. Sample: CD4+ or CD8+ T cells sorted from blood, taken in a trial of the OX40 agonist ivuxolimab. The TCR was taken from an adult with an advanced solid tumor such as melanoma, head and neck, liver or kidney cancer. The CDR3 protein: CASRRGSLTTDTQYF. The DNA sequence follows: TGTGCCAGCAGACGAGGTTCCCTCACTACAGATACGCAGTATTTT.